The 24 T cell receptor beta chains presented below share a single source sample, sequenced in a study of CD8 T cell repertoires and HIV-1 epitope variants. Repertoires were generated with immunoSEQ multiplex PCR, while TCRdb's copy carries only in-frame clones and drops some. The profile covers several thousand clones, with around three fifths appearing a single time and 40% to 55% taken by the ten largest. The antigens for these receptors are not known. Sequencing input: cultured CD8+ T cells derived from PBMCs. These receptors all come from a male donor with HIV.

This chain joins TRBV5-1 and TRBJ2-7; D remains unclear. Germline V gene data show CDR1 as SGHRS and CDR2 as YFSETQ. The CDR3 contains 11 residues. The ends were cut back, 3 bases at V and 7 bases at J, with 8 bases in the middle. CDR3 loop: CASSSGSEQYF. CDR3 sequence (DNA): TGCGCCAGCAGCTCTGGTAGTGAGCAGTACTTC.

The rearrangement joins TRBV7-6 to TRBJ2-1; 7 bases agree with TRBD1. Germline V lookup: CDR1 SGHVS, CDR2 FNYEAQ. The CDR3 totals 14 residues. The J segment lost 4 bases and the V segment lost 10 bases, leaving 10 bases of the junction unmatched. The CDR3 sequence: CATTRQGVYNEQFF. The CDR3 DNA sequence: TGTGCCACCACGAGACAGGGCGTGTACAATGAGCAGTTCTTC.

This clone was seen a handful of times. The chain uses TRBV19 and TRBJ2-3; 8 bases line up with TRBD2. CDR3 length: 15 residues. Trimming at V came to 6 bases and at J to 1 base, leaving 6 bases not matched to a gene. Germline loops: CDR1 LNHDA, CDR2 SQIVND (reference sequence). This CDR3 reads CASRTLLAGTDTQYF. The CDR3 bases are TGTGCCAGTAGAACCCTACTAGCGGGCACAGATACGCAGTATTTT.

This rearrangement joins TRBV19 to TRBJ2-1; TRBD1 might be the D (5 bases). Between the trimmed V and J ends, which lost 1 base and 7 bases, there was a span of 11 bases. In germline, CDR1 is LNHDA, CDR2 SQIVND (reference sequence). This CDR3 comprises 14 residues. DNA of the CDR3: TGTGCCAGTAGTATAGTTCAGGGTGAAAATGAGCAGTTCTTC. It yields the protein CASSIVQGENEQFF.

The V call is TRBV4-3, the J call TRBJ2-1, with TRBD2 matching over 9 bases. This CDR3 has 16 amino acids. Trimming took 0 bases from V and 3 from J; bases not matched to a gene: 3. Germline CDR1 LGHNA, CDR2 YSLEER. The DNA of the CDR3 is TGCGCCAGCAGCCAAGACACTAGCGGGCGCTACAATGAGCAGTTCTTC. Protein: CASSQDTSGRYNEQFF.

The rearrangement uses TRBV6-1 and TRBJ2-2; D is unresolved. This CDR3 is 13 amino acids long. The ends were cut back, 4 bases at V and 6 bases at J, with 9 bases in the middle. Germline V gives CDR1 MNHNS, CDR2 SASEGT. The CDR3 protein is CASSGLGAGELFF. CDR3 DNA: TGTGCCAGCAGTGGCCTTGGCGCCGGGGAGCTGTTTTTT.

The chain recombines TRBV29-1 with TRBJ1-3, with D unresolved. V was pared by 4 bases and J by 0 bases, with 4 bases between. CDR1 SQVTM and CDR2 ANQGSEA come from the germline V gene. This CDR3 has 12 residues. For the CDR3, the DNA is TGCAGCGTTGCCGACTCTGGAAACACCATATATTTT. It encodes CSVADSGNTIYF.

In its sample, this clone is medium-sized. The V call is TRBV28, the J call TRBJ2-1; 7 bases agree with TRBD1. The V segment lost 5 bases and the J segment 9 bases; nucleotides outside the gene matches: 4. Germline-derived CDR1 and CDR2 are MDHEN and SYDVKM. CDR3 length: 12 amino acids. The DNA for the CDR3 is TGTGCCAGCAGTCCAGGGGGAAGTGAGCAGTTCTTC. Residues: CASSPGGSEQFF.

The CDR3 loop is CASSLTAGFGNTIYF. DNA of the CDR3: TGTGCCAGCAGTCTAACCGCAGGGTTTGGAAACACCATATATTTT. The chain recombines TRBV27 with TRBJ1-3; D perhaps matches TRBD1 (5 bases). Per germline, CDR1 MNHEY and CDR2 SMNVEV (reference sequence). V dropped 5 bases and J dropped 3 bases, with 14 bases sitting between them. This CDR3 is 15 amino acids long.

The V gene is TRBV27, the J gene TRBJ2-5, with 13 bases aligning to TRBD2. CDR1 and CDR2 (germline): MNHEY, SMNVEV (reference sequence). The length of the CDR3 is 17 residues. V lost 3 bases and J lost 1; bases outside the gene matches: 5. CDR3 nucleotide sequence: TGTGCCAGCAGTTTGTTCGGGACTAGCGGGACCCAAGAGACCCAGTACTTC. It specifies CASSLFGTSGTQETQYF.

This clone was detected a few times. The chain carries TRBV4-1 and TRBJ2-7, with unresolved D. CDR3 size: 13 residues. Per the germline V gene, CDR1 is MGHRA and CDR2 is YSYEKL. Trimming left V 0 bases short and J 2 bases short, with 5 bases between. The CDR3 is CASSQDTTYEQYF. CDR3 DNA: TGCGCCAGCAGCCAAGACACTACCTACGAGCAGTACTTC.

The chain recombines TRBV5-6 with TRBJ2-7, with D perhaps TRBD1 (5 bases). This CDR3 contains 16 residues. The V end was cut by 4 bases, the J end by 2 bases, with 19 bases between. Germline loops: CDR1 SGHDT, CDR2 YYEEEE. This CDR3 is CASSHTVGQLTYEQYF. In DNA, the CDR3 is TGTGCCAGCAGCCACACAGTGGGGCAGTTAACCTACGAGCAGTACTTC.

The chain recombines TRBV27 with TRBJ2-3, with TRBD2 matching 7 bases. Losses at the gene ends were 6 bases for V and 1 base for J; bases not matched to a gene: 10. The germline gives CDR1 MNHEY, CDR2 SMNVEV (reference sequence). There are 16 residues in the CDR3. CDR3 protein: CASRTHREDRTDTQYF. For the CDR3, the DNA is TGTGCCAGCAGGACCCATCGGGAGGATCGCACAGATACGCAGTATTTT.

The chain combines TRBV28 with TRBJ2-5; TRBD2 matches at 9 bases. V trimming: 5 bases; J trimming: 3 bases; junction bases outside the gene matches: 10. The CDR3 has 16 residues. Germline V CDR1 and CDR2: MDHEN, SYDVKM. The CDR3: CASSPRAGGREETQYF. Here the CDR3 DNA reads TGTGCCAGCAGTCCCCGAGCGGGGGGACGGGAAGAGACCCAGTACTTC.

V is TRBV19 and J is TRBJ2-3; 10 positions agree with TRBD1. The germline V gene has CDR1 LNHDA and CDR2 SQIVND (reference sequence). The V gene end was trimmed by 5 bases and the J gene end by 5 bases; junction bases not matched to a gene: 4. This CDR3 spans 14 amino acids. CDR3 nucleotides: TGTGCCAGTAGTCCAGGGACAGGGGTAGATACGCAGTATTTT. This sequence encodes CASSPGTGVDTQYF.

The chain employs TRBV19 and TRBJ1-2; the D gene is possibly TRBD1 (5 bases). Germline loops: CDR1 LNHDA, CDR2 SQIVND (reference sequence). The CDR3 sequence is 13 residues long. Between the trimmed V and J ends, which lost 3 bases and 5 bases, there was a span of 10 bases. CDR3 nucleotide sequence: TGTGCCAGTAGTATTCCCGGGACTTATGGCTACACCTTC. Translated: CASSIPGTYGYTF.

Points on this clone: Mismatch with germline at one junction end may stem from a read error. The chain couples TRBV5-3 to TRBJ1-2; 10 bases align to TRBD1. TRBV5-3 is an ORF for which the function is uncertain. The CDR3 length is 14 residues. The CDR3 DNA is TGTGCCAGCAGCGATCCCGGGACAGGGGTCCTCGGTGCCTTC. This codes for CASSDPGTGVLGAF.

This clone was detected a few times. The CDR3, as DNA: TGTGCCAGCAGGGGGACAGGCAGCAATCAGCCCCAGCATTTT. Amino acids: CASRGTGSNQPQHF. This sequence joins TRBV27 and TRBJ1-5, with 8 bases fitting TRBD1. The CDR3 runs 14 residues. Germline trimming cut 6 bases from V and 1 base from J; bases unmatched to any gene: 2. The V gene's germline CDR1 is MNHEY and CDR2 SMNVEV (reference sequence).

This clone has just a few counts. The chain carries TRBV28 and TRBJ2-5; tentatively, D is TRBD1 or TRBD2 (5 bases each). V dropped 1 base and J dropped 10 bases, with 16 bases sitting between them. CDR1 and CDR2 from the germline V gene are MDHEN and SYDVKM. The CDR3 covers 14 residues. The CDR3 nucleotides are TGTGCCAGCAGTTTATCCGGGGCCTCATGGGGCCAGTACTTC. Encoded protein: CASSLSGASWGQYF.

The chain carries TRBV28 and TRBJ2-1; 9 bases line up with TRBD1. Germline V gene lookup returns CDR1 MDHEN and CDR2 SYDVKM. The CDR3 loop spans 13 amino acids. The V segment lost 11 bases and the J segment 2 bases; nucleotides outside the gene matches: 4. CDR3 DNA sequence: TGTGCCGGCCGGACAGGGGCCTACAATGAGCAGTTCTTC. The encoded protein is CAGRTGAYNEQFF.

In its sample, this clone was seen once. The chain combines TRBV13 with TRBJ1-1; D is unresolved. The CDR3 contains 13 residues. The germline V and J ends were trimmed by 6 bases and 2 bases, with 10 bases remaining between them. CDR1 is PRHDT, CDR2 FYEKMQ, per germline (reference sequence). DNA for the CDR3: TGTGCCAGCAGACCCGGCAGCAACACTGAAGCTTTCTTT. It encodes CASRPGSNTEAFF.

V usage is TRBV5-4 and J usage is TRBJ2-7, with 8 bases aligning to TRBD1. Germline lookup yields CDR1 SGHNT and CDR2 YYREEE (reference sequence). Trimming cost V 4 bases and J 5 bases; bases outside gene matches: 5. The CDR3 consists of 13 residues. The CDR3 DNA sequence: TGTGCCAGCAGCCGTCGACAGGGGAACGAGCAGTACTTC. It specifies CASSRRQGNEQYF. The complete variable domain, with remaining parts taken from reference TRBV5-4 and TRBJ2-7, reads ETGVTQSPTHLIKTRGQQVTLRCSSQSGHNTVSWYQQALGQGPQFIFQYYREEENGRGNFPPRFSGLQFPNYSSELNVNALELDDSALYLCASSRRQGNEQYFGPGTRLTVT.

This clone was found once. This chain uses TRBV5-1 with TRBJ2-5; tentatively, D is TRBD2 (5 bases). CDR1 and CDR2 from the germline V gene are SGHRS and YFSETQ. This CDR3 is 14 amino acids long. V was trimmed by 3 bases and J by 0 bases, leaving 9 bases between them. The CDR3 DNA is TGCGCCAGCAGCTCTGGACTCTACCAAGAGACCCAGTACTTC. Encoded protein: CASSSGLYQETQYF.

The CDR3 reads CASSPYTLDQETQYF. DNA for the CDR3: TGTGCCAGCAGCCCTTACACCCTCGACCAAGAGACCCAGTACTTC. The chain recombines TRBV9 with TRBJ2-5; D remains ambiguous. Germline CDR1 reads SGDLS; CDR2 reads YYNGEE. This CDR3 comprises 15 residues. V lost 4 bases, J lost 0 bases, and 13 bases lay in between. The whole variable domain, remainder taken from reference TRBV9 and TRBJ2-5, is DSGVTQTPKHLITATGQRVTLRCSPRSGDLSVYWYQQSLDQGLQFLIQYYNGEERAKGNILERFSAQQFPDLHSELNLSSLELGDSALYFCASSPYTLDQETQYFGPGTRLLVL.